This entry features one TCR beta chain sequence. Its antigen remains unidentified. The method was immunoSEQ multiplex PCR; TCRdb's version includes in-frame clones alone and lacks a portion of them. The table shows 40,000 or so clones, with approximately 80% occurring only once. The data were obtained in a study of T cells in localized non-small cell lung cancer. Study findings and constraints: Exceeding tumor, uninvolved adjacent lung had the highest T cell clonality.

The CDR3 totals 15 residues. The ends lost 0 bases at V and 5 bases at J; junction bases unmatched: 4. Germline V gene lookup returns CDR1 LNHNV and CDR2 YYDKDF (reference sequence). The source was peripheral blood mononuclear cells, collected before any cancer treatment. J is TRBJ1-2 and V is TRBV15, with 9 bases identical to TRBD1. The clonotype originates from a male donor aged 60 or older with stage II lung adenocarcinoma. DNA of the CDR3: TGTGCCACCAGCAGAGAGGACAGGGGCCTTTATGGCTACACCTTC. It codes for CATSREDRGLYGYTF.